This T cell receptor beta chain emerged from a study of blood T cell repertoires in COVID-19. Study as a whole: Acute and convalescent COVID-19 specimens originated in the United States, Italy and Spain. PBMCs, B-cell-depleted T cells, or T cells provided the cDNA or gDNA that made up the material.

This clone was seen a few times. Original processing notes: Estimation of nucleated cell counts was performed using reference gene primer amplification. The method was immunoSEQ multiplex PCR; TCRdb's version includes in-frame clones alone and lacks a portion of them. V, J and clone size are those of that table, while D and trimming were read from the DNA. The repertoire includes 180,000 or so clones, about 81% of them detected once, and about 11% sits in the top ten. Patients at the Seattle site were enrolled during active infection and followed longitudinally. Input material: peripheral blood. The source of this sequence is a woman aged 80 or older with COVID-19, enrolled during active disease.

CDR3 protein: CASSERGRYEQYF. The CDR3 coding sequence is TGTGCCAGCAGTGAAAGGGGCCGATACGAGCAGTACTTC. V usage is TRBV6-1 and J usage is TRBJ2-7; a possible D gene is TRBD1 (5 bases). The CDR3 covers 13 residues. Trimming removed 2 bases from V and 4 bases from J, with 9 bases in between. Germline V CDR1 and CDR2: MNHNS, SASEGT.